What follows are 4 T cell receptor beta chains derived from one specimen sequenced in a study of cytomegalovirus exposure and HLA in healthy donors (dated by TCRdb to about 2017). Library method: the immunoSEQ multiplex PCR assay. For the multiplex PCR, a mixture combining 60 forward primers for TCR Vbeta segments and 13 reverse primers for TCR Jbeta segments was used. The immuneACCESS repertoire file appears here via TCRdb, limited to in-frame rearrangements. These files lack a portion of the clones; in checked studies, under half of the deficit traces to unresolved V genes, and the cause of the others is not known. The sample contains 150,000 to 200,000 clones, roughly 71% of them found a single time. The top ten clonotypes cover less than 9% of the sample. Specimen: PBMCs. The receptors derive from a male donor in good health and CMV-seropositive.

The V and J genes are TRBV5-6 and TRBJ1-1, with D possibly being TRBD1 (6 bases). Germline V gene lookup returns CDR1 SGHDT and CDR2 YYEEEE. Trimming pared 0 bases from V and 7 bases from J, leaving 10 bases between. The length of the CDR3 is 13 residues. As DNA, the CDR3 is TGTGCCAGCAGCTTGGCAGGGGCCCTTGAAGCTTTCTTT. Its translation: CASSLAGALEAFF.

On this clone itself: The junction departs from germline at one end; a sequencing error may be responsible. This chain links TRBV7-9 with TRBJ1-1; 9 bases match TRBD1. The CDR3 is 12 residues long. The germline V gene encodes CDR1 SEHNR and CDR2 FQNEAQ (reference sequence). This chain's CDR3 is CSSSPGTGTAFF. The CDR3 coding sequence is TGTTCCAGCAGCCCTGGGACAGGGACAGCTTTCTTT.

The chain uses TRBV5-4 and TRBJ2-7, with 8 bases that match TRBD1. The germline CDR1 and CDR2 sequences are SGHNT and YYREEE (reference sequence). This CDR3 contains 14 residues. Trimming cost V 2 bases and J 5 bases; bases outside gene matches: 6. This chain's CDR3 is CASSFGQGNDEQYF. The CDR3 nucleotides are TGTGCCAGCAGCTTCGGACAGGGCAATGACGAGCAGTACTTC.

This chain connects TRBV5-6 to TRBJ2-5; 10 nucleotides agree with TRBD1. The germline CDR1 and CDR2 sequences are SGHDT and YYEEEE. The ends lost 4 bases at V and 8 bases at J; junction bases unmatched: 8. The CDR3 length is 14 residues. The CDR3 spells CASSGPGQGLTQYF. CDR3 nucleotides: TGTGCCAGCAGCGGACCGGGACAGGGGTTAACCCAGTACTTC. Together with reference TRBV5-6 and TRBJ2-5, the CDR3 gives the full variable domain: DAGVTQSPTHLIKTRGQQVTLRCSPKSGHDTVSWYQQALGQGPQFIFQYYEEEERQRGNFPDRFSGHQFPNYSSELNVNALLLGDSALYLCASSGPGQGLTQYFGPGTRLLVL.